This TCR beta chain was found in a study of T cells in Graves' hyperthyroidism and ophthalmopathy. Many counts were recorded for this clonotype. Fresh peripheral blood, more than 8 ml of it, supplied the PBMCs. Trimming shortened V by 3 bases and J by 7 bases, and 13 bases separated the two germline ends. This CDR3 has 14 amino acids. Germline values: CDR1 MNHEY, CDR2 SVGAGI. RNA transcripts served as the template for amplifying TCR beta CDR3 regions. A set of HTBI primers served as the primers for a first-round RT-PCR of the TCR CDR3. TCRdb processed the multiplex PCR reads anew with MiXCR; each CDR3 protein has one entry. The data show a few hundred thousand distinct CDR3 sequences, less than 25% seen once.

The chain uses TRBV6-5 and TRBJ1-5; unclear D gene. The receptor was derived from a man younger than 35 with Graves' hyperthyroidism. The sample was blood. The CDR3 DNA reads as TGTGCCAGCAGTTATAGCGTGAGCATCCAGCCCCAGCATTTT. This sequence encodes CASSYSVSIQPQHF.